These 11 T cell receptor beta chains were sequenced from one sample in a study of blood T cell repertoires in COVID-19. Profiling relied on immunoSEQ multiplex PCR, and the TCRdb table lists in-frame clones only, not all of them. This repertoire shows approximately 230,000 clones, more than 75% found once; its top ten account for more than 1.5%. The sequenced sample consisted of PBMCs or T cells enriched from blood (not recorded which). Receptors originate from a man aged 40-49 years who had recovered from COVID-19.

The chain joins TRBV9 to TRBJ1-3; D uncertain. Trimming shortened V by 0 bases and J by 2 bases, and 15 bases separated the two germline ends. The CDR3 spans 17 residues. Looked up from germline, CDR1 is SGDLS and CDR2 is YYNGEE. CDR3 DNA: TGTGCCAGCAGCGTAGGACTAGGCGATAACGCTGGAAACACCATATATTTT. Protein: CASSVGLGDNAGNTIYF.

The chain recombines TRBV4-1 with TRBJ2-7, with D uncertain. The CDR3 loop spans 15 amino acids. Trimming took off 1 base at V and 2 bases at J, with 12 bases between the two ends. Per germline, CDR1 MGHRA and CDR2 YSYEKL. The CDR3 nucleotides are TGCGCCAGCAGCCAAGCACGAGACACCACCTACGAGCAGTACTTC. It translates to CASSQARDTTYEQYF.

This chain connects TRBV7-2 to TRBJ2-2; D is possibly TRBD2 (6 bases). Trimming took off 7 bases at V and 6 bases at J, with 12 bases between the two ends. Germline V gives CDR1 SGHTA, CDR2 FQGNSA. The CDR3 spans 13 residues. The CDR3 here is CASNLGGAGELFF. CDR3 DNA sequence: TGTGCCAGCAACCTCGGGGGTGCCGGGGAGCTGTTTTTT.

This clone was observed a single time. V is TRBV19 and J is TRBJ1-5, with a possible D match to TRBD1 (5 bases). Trimming cost V 1 base and J 3 bases, with 10 bases left between them. The V gene's germline CDR1 is LNHDA and CDR2 SQIVND (reference sequence). This CDR3 spans 15 amino acids. The DNA for the CDR3 is TGTGCCAGTAGTATAGGCAGGGCGAACAATCAGCCCCAGCATTTT. This gives the protein CASSIGRANNQPQHF. Looking up the rest from reference TRBV19 and TRBJ1-5 gives the full variable domain: DGGITQSPKYLFRKEGQNVTLSCEQNLNHDAMYWYRQDPGQGLRLIYYSQIVNDFQKGDIAEGYSVSREKKESFPLTVTSAQKNPTAFYLCASSIGRANNQPQHFGDGTRLSIL.

The J gene is TRBJ2-5, the V gene TRBV3-1 (or the pseudogene TRBV3-2); 7 nucleotides agree with TRBD1. Trimming cost V 4 bases and J 7 bases; bases outside gene matches: 18. Germline CDR1 and CDR2: LGHDT and YNNKEL (reference sequence). CDR3 length equals 17 residues. The CDR3 protein is CASSPEPRGGPRGTQYF. As DNA, the CDR3 is TGTGCCAGCAGCCCCGAACCACGAGGGGGCCCAAGGGGGACCCAGTACTTC.

The chain carries TRBV11-2 and TRBJ1-5, with D possibly matching TRBD1 (6 bases). The germline V gene has CDR1 SGHAT and CDR2 FQNNGV. The ends were cut back, 5 bases at V and 1 base at J, with 21 bases in the middle. The CDR3 has 18 amino acids. CDR3 bases: TGTGCCAGCAGCCCCTCCGGGGGGGCAGGGGCCAGCAATCAGCCCCAGCATTTT. Encoded protein: CASSPSGGAGASNQPQHF.

The gene calls are TRBV4-1 and TRBJ1-2; TRBD1 might be the D (5 bases). V lost 0 bases and J 6 bases, leaving 8 bases between the germline ends. The CDR3 has 13 amino acids. Germline assignment: CDR1 MGHRA and CDR2 YSYEKL. The CDR3 nucleotides are TGCGCCAGCAGCCAAGAAAAAGGGGATGGCTACACCTTC. Residues: CASSQEKGDGYTF.

The chain uses TRBV7-9 and TRBJ2-5; 12 nucleotides agree with TRBD1. CDR3 size: 16 residues. In germline, CDR1 is SEHNR, CDR2 FQNEAQ (reference sequence). With V trimmed by 6 bases and J by 1 base, 6 bases remained unmatched. The DNA of the CDR3 is TGTGCCAGCAGGGAGGGGACAGGGGGCTTCCAAGAGACCCAGTACTTC. Protein: CASREGTGGFQETQYF.

The chain recombines TRBV30 with TRBJ1-4; D not certain. CDR1 GTSNPN and CDR2 SVGIG come from the germline V gene (reference sequence). V gave up 3 bases and J gave up 0 bases, with 8 bases separating them. The CDR3 is 14 amino acids. The CDR3 is CAWRWSTTNEKLFF. The DNA of the CDR3 is TGTGCCTGGAGATGGAGCACAACTAATGAAAAACTGTTTTTT.

The genes are TRBV10-2 and TRBJ2-7; 9 nucleotides line up with TRBD2. Trimming took 0 bases from V and 4 from J; bases not matched to a gene: 1. CDR1 and CDR2 from the germline V gene are WSHSY and SAAADI. CDR3 length: 14 amino acids. The CDR3 here is CASSESLAGYEQYF. In nucleotides, the CDR3 is TGCGCCAGCAGTGAGTCCCTAGCGGGGTACGAGCAGTACTTC.

The CDR3 nucleotides read TGTGCCAGCAGCCCCCCGGGACTAGCGGAACAAGAGACCCAGTACTTC. Protein product: CASSPPGLAEQETQYF. V is TRBV7-2 and J is TRBJ2-5, with 11 bases fitting TRBD2. The length of the CDR3 is 16 residues. From germline, CDR1 is SGHTA and CDR2 FQGNSA. V shed 5 bases and J 2 bases; nucleotides not matched to a gene: 7.